This note documents a single T cell receptor (beta chain) sequence. Its cognate antigen has yet to be identified. With a much larger clone just one base away, this may be a read error. This entry belongs to a study of glioma-infiltrating T cells (dated by TCRdb to about 2016). Turning to the overall study: Sequencing of TCR alpha- and beta-chain repertoires was performed on glioma tissue, on non-neoplastic brain tissue, and on matched peripheral blood mononuclear cells. Three low-grade glioma patients, 7 to 9 primary glioblastoma patients and three non-glioma patients contributing non-neoplastic brain tissue were included in the paired cohort. Each tissue-infiltrating repertoire was compared with the same patient's peripheral blood repertoire to measure divergence between tissue and blood T-cell populations.

The CDR3 numbers 12 residues from cysteine through phenylalanine. The only DNA kept is the CDR3, 36 bases in frame from the first base. The V end loses 3 bases and the J end loses 6 bases, and a stretch of 7 bases separates them. Beyond this particular receptor, the publication reports: Group comparisons rested on small numbers: three non-neoplastic, three low-grade glioma and seven or eight glioblastoma patients. VJ-independent divergence between tissue and blood was below expectation in non-neoplastic patients but above expectation in all gliomas, especially low-grade gliomas. Very few CDR3 sequences were found to be shared between tissue and blood, and this scarcity was attributed to high CDR3 diversity and limited sampling.

The iRepertoire nested amplicon-rescue multiplex PCR (arm-PCR) platform was used to amplify TCR alpha and beta CDR3 regions from RNA. One-step reverse transcription and amplification used about 95-400 ng of tissue mRNA or PBMC total RNA as input. After bead purification, a secondary multiplex PCR added Illumina adapters, and libraries were gel-purified between 200 and 400 bp. Internal 6-nucleotide barcodes were carried by the libraries and were used for demultiplexing. Libraries were sequenced on an Illumina MiSeq with 2x220 or 2x250 nucleotide paired-end reads. Regarding the original processing steps: FLASH 1.2.11 was used to merge paired reads, and BWA-MEM then aligned the reads to the GRCh37 human genome before TRA and TRB reads were extracted. V and J assignment used an IMGT-derived reference of cassette sequences and CDR3 motifs that included pseudogenes. Reads were translated in three frames, and productive CDR3s were defined by a C…FGXG motif without stop codons. A clonotype was defined as a unique combination of a V-J cassette pair and a CDR3 amino acid sequence. Filtering of reads was based on Hamming distance, with the threshold set by the sequence error rate of each sample in mapped regions. TCRdb reprocessing: public reads trimmed at Q25 with fastp, clones called with MiXCR, in-frame beta chains kept. Each CDR3 protein appears once, grouped with its most common genes and DNA. The V and J calls were not made by the authors but by TCRdb's processing. The sample profile shows about 210,000 distinct CDR3 sequences; approximately 30% of them were found once. The ten largest clones take up 20% of the sample.

Source material: glioma tissue, nonneoplastic brain tissue, or PBMCs (not recorded which). The chain joins TRBV12-3 or TRBV12-4 to TRBJ2-3, with the D gene not clear enough to name. This TCR came from a human donor with low-grade glioma or glioblastoma, undergoing nonglioma brain surgery, or in good health (not recorded which). The DNA reads as follows: TGTGCCAGCAGTTTTTTGTGGGATACGCAGTATTTT. Its product reads: CASSFLWDTQYF.